The text below deals with one T cell receptor (beta chain). The CDR3 has 13 amino acids. Germline V lookup: CDR1 SGHTA, CDR2 FQGNSA. V lost 3 bases, J lost 2 bases, and 8 bases lay in between. The sample belongs to a study of blood T cell repertoires in COVID-19. Sequencing was performed with immunoSEQ multiplex PCR; in TCRdb, only in-frame clones are kept and a portion is missing. The sample has 35,000 to 55,000 clones; about 90% are singletons. Material for sequencing was peripheral blood. The V and J genes are TRBV7-2 and TRBJ2-7; D gene ambiguous. This TCR derives from a human donor in a cohort sampled during active COVID-19. The CDR3 sequence: CASSFRGTYEQYF. In DNA, the CDR3 is TGTGCCAGCAGCTTCCGAGGCACCTACGAGCAGTACTTC.